This T cell receptor (beta chain) was recovered during a study of T-cell memory formation after mild COVID-19 (dated by TCRdb to the early 2020s). Regarding the research as a whole: Most TCR sequence clusters were specific to one of the two donors. Two young, previously healthy adult volunteers made up the cohort, one male and one female. In a couple of donors, T-cell clones that expanded and contracted after mild COVID-19 were followed by sequencing TCRalpha and TCRbeta repertoires longitudinally.

Data came from an Illumina NovaSeq 6000. TCRalpha and TCRbeta cDNA libraries were built by 5'RACE with constant-segment primers, adding sample barcodes and unique molecular identifiers. RNA was extracted from every sample with Trizol reagent. Amplification of the libraries took two PCR steps, and the second step added a second sample barcode plus Illumina TruSeq adapters. Libraries were sequenced on an Illumina NovaSeq with 2 x 150 bp paired-end reads. Per the original workflow: Demultiplexing of reads and collapsing into UMI-guided consensus sequences were performed with migec v1.2.7. Using mixcr v2.1.11, the UMI consensuses were aligned to TRA and TRB V and J templates and assembled into clonotypes. Clonotypes were classified as expanded or contracted when called significant by both edgeR and NoisET, with noise models trained on biological replicates. For edgeR calls, a false discovery rate-adjusted p below 0.01 and a log2 fold-change threshold of 1 were applied. As an exploratory analysis of dynamics, max-normalized trajectories of the 1000 most abundant clonotypes were examined by PCA with hierarchical clustering. The CD4 or CD8 phenotype of responding clones was assigned using the separately sequenced CD4+ and CD8+ repertoires. The raw public reads went through TCRdb reprocessing: fastp at Q25, MiXCR clone calling, in-frame beta chains kept. CDR3 protein duplicates are merged, each entry listing the most common genes and DNA. The V and J calls reflect TCRdb's pipeline rather than the authors' work. The sample table records roughly 400,000 distinct CDR3 sequences; roughly a quarter of these occur just once. Clones ranked in the top ten supply around 8.8% of the sample.

Ficoll-Paque density gradient centrifugation was used to isolate PBMCs. Turning to this clonotype: No cognate antigen has been identified for it. Nothing much larger sits one base from this clone, and base qualities are not available.

Results and caveats for the whole study, not just this receptor: Only a couple of mild cases were covered by the study, and larger cohorts that include severe cases with pre-infection samples were considered necessary. The second-wave clones that peaked on day 37 were not confirmed to be SARS-CoV-2 specific. Clones contracting from day 15 to 85 had balanced CD4/CD8 phenotypes, while a second wave expanding from day 15 to 37 was biased towards CD4+. Some responding clones were detected in pre-infection memory, suggesting pre-existing cross-reactive memory T cells joined the SARS-CoV-2 response. Contracting CD4+ clones turned up mainly in the CM and EM memory subsets, whereas EMRA was where CD8+ clones were enriched.

CDR1 and CDR2 are read off the germline V gene as SQVTM and ANQGSEA. The CDR3 runs 13 residues from the cysteine to the phenylalanine. Only the CDR3 DNA stays, 39 bases, in frame from base 1. The junction shows trimming of 3 bases on V and 5 bases on J, and the gene matches do not reach 2 bases of it. The sequencing sample was made of PBMCs or a T cell subset sorted from them (not recorded which). The receptor was isolated from an adult woman who had mild COVID-19 (a few samples of this study predate the infection). The sample titles of this study are shuffled in the database, so cell type and time point are left out; the donor was told from shared clones. The chain is encoded by TRBV29-1 joined to TRBJ1-1, with 11 bases aligning to TRBD1. The encoded CDR3 is CSVDGTGGTEAFF. The DNA sequence is given as TGCAGCGTTGACGGGACAGGGGGGACTGAAGCTTTCTTT.